This T cell receptor beta chain was profiled in a study of OX40 agonist ivuxolimab in advanced cancers. Across the study: Ivuxolimab, which patients received intravenously every 2 weeks, was dosed at 0.01 to 10 mg/kg. Head and neck, renal cell, melanoma or hepatocellular carcinoma were the cancers that dose-escalation patients had. Those enrolled were 82.7% male, with a mean age of approximately 60 years and ages from 23 to 79. Of the patients, three showed partial responses, one with hepatocellular carcinoma and two with cutaneous melanoma.

Trimming removed 1 base at V and 7 bases at J, with 11 bases between. The CDR3 is made up of 14 amino acids. From germline, CDR1 is MDHEN and CDR2 SYDVKM. Here immunoSEQ multiplex PCR was the method, and the copy in TCRdb shows in-frame clones only, minus some. The table includes 55,000 to 70,000 clones, 65% to 85% detected once. The sample consisted of CD4+ or CD8+ T cells sorted from blood, taken in a trial of the OX40 agonist ivuxolimab. This TCR was sampled from an adult with an advanced solid tumor such as melanoma, head and neck, liver or kidney cancer. The chain uses TRBV28 and TRBJ1-5, with D possibly matching TRBD1 (5 bases). CDR3 bases: TGTGCCAGCAGTTTATCCCCAGGGCCACAGCCCCAGCATTTT. This sequence encodes CASSLSPGPQPQHF.